Each of the 24 T cell receptor beta chains below was sequenced from the same sample in a study of CD8+ T cells in alopecia areata. Noted treatment: oral pan-JAK inhibitor, 5-10 mg twice daily. In each case, RNA was isolated and then reverse transcribed into cDNA as the sequencing template. Produced via immunoSEQ multiplex PCR; TCRdb's table is partial and in-frame only. Of 150,000 to 200,000 clones listed, 60% are singletons. The sequencing here drew on CD4+ T cells sorted from blood, taken at week 24, from a patient treated with tofacitinib. These receptors were taken from a human donor with alopecia areata.

The chain is built from TRBV7-9 and TRBJ1-1, with unresolved D. CDR1 is SEHNR, CDR2 FQNEAQ, per germline (reference sequence). The CDR3 length is 12 residues. Trimming cost V 4 bases and J 5 bases, with 8 bases left between them. DNA of the CDR3: TGTGCCAGCAGCTGGCTGAGGACTGAAGCTTTCTTT. It is translated as CASSWLRTEAFF.

The chain recombines TRBV4-2 with TRBJ2-7, with TRBD2 matching over 7 bases. V was pared by 0 bases and J by 2 bases, with 7 bases of the junction left unmatched. Germline V gene lookup returns CDR1 LGHNA and CDR2 YNFKEQ. The CDR3 contains 16 residues. The CDR3 region has the DNA TGTGCCAGCAGCCAAGATTGGGCGGGGGAGACCTACGAGCAGTACTTC. It yields the protein CASSQDWAGETYEQYF.

The CDR3 DNA reads TGTGCCAGCAGCGTAGCTACAAGGGGCTACACTGAAGCTTTCTTT. Translating gives CASSVATRGYTEAFF. The chain recombines TRBV9 with TRBJ1-1; D possibly corresponds to TRBD1 (5 bases). Germline V lookup: CDR1 SGDLS, CDR2 YYNGEE. This CDR3 is 15 amino acids long. V shed 0 bases and J shed 3 bases, with 12 bases lying between them.

This clone was recorded once. CDR3 residues: CASSPGQRVYEQYF. In DNA, the CDR3 is TGTGCCAGCAGCCCCGGACAGAGGGTCTACGAGCAGTACTTC. The rearrangement joins TRBV5-6 to TRBJ2-7, with D perhaps matching TRBD1 (6 bases). The CDR3 extends over 14 amino acids. CDR1 and CDR2 (germline): SGHDT, YYEEEE. Trimming shortened V by 4 bases and J by 3 bases, and 14 bases separated the two germline ends. The complete variable domain, with remaining parts taken from reference TRBV5-6 and TRBJ2-7, reads DAGVTQSPTHLIKTRGQQVTLRCSPKSGHDTVSWYQQALGQGPQFIFQYYEEEERQRGNFPDRFSGHQFPNYSSELNVNALLLGDSALYLCASSPGQRVYEQYFGPGTRLTVT.

The J gene is TRBJ2-5, the V gene TRBV15, with D tentatively TRBD1 or TRBD2 (5 bases each). Germline V gives CDR1 LNHNV, CDR2 YYDKDF (reference sequence). V was shortened by 7 bases and J by 4 bases, with 10 bases between the two germline ends. There are 12 residues in the CDR3. The CDR3 here is CATTAGRETQYF. As DNA, the CDR3 is TGTGCCACCACCGCAGGGAGAGAGACCCAGTACTTC.

In its sample, this clone was seen once. The chain has TRBV30 and TRBJ1-1; no definite D call. The CDR3 runs to 12 residues. Germline values: CDR1 GTSNPN, CDR2 SVGIG (reference sequence). V was trimmed by 3 bases and J by 7 bases, leaving 12 bases between them. CDR3 DNA: TGTGCCTGGAGAGTGACGGAGATTGAAGCTTTCTTT. Translated, it gives CAWRVTEIEAFF.

The chain has TRBV30 and TRBJ1-1; D remains ambiguous. CDR1 GTSNPN and CDR2 SVGIG come from the germline V gene (reference sequence). Trimming removed 2 bases at V and 0 bases at J, with 7 bases between. This CDR3 has 13 residues. The CDR3 loop is CAWSLQVNTEAFF. The CDR3 coding sequence is TGTGCCTGGAGTTTGCAGGTGAACACTGAAGCTTTCTTT.

This chain uses TRBV5-1 with TRBJ2-7; 8 bases fit TRBD2. The CDR3 has 17 amino acids. V shed 0 bases, J shed 4 bases, and the junction held 12 bases outside the gene matches. Germline V gene data show CDR1 as SGHRS and CDR2 as YFSETQ. The CDR3 region is CASSLGLDPRGAYEQYF. The CDR3 DNA reads as TGCGCCAGCAGCTTGGGCCTCGATCCGCGGGGGGCATACGAGCAGTACTTC.

The V gene is TRBV29-1, the J gene TRBJ2-7; 10 bases are shared with TRBD1. This CDR3 is 13 amino acids long. Germline CDR1 is SQVTM and CDR2 is ANQGSEA. J gave up 2 bases and V 6 bases, and 4 bases lay outside the gene matches. CDR3 DNA: TGCAGCGTAGGGACAGGGGCCACCTACGAGCAGTACTTC. As protein: CSVGTGATYEQYF.

CDR3 DNA sequence: TGTGCTAGTACGGTCGACCTCTACGAGCAGTACTTC. It yields the protein CASTVDLYEQYF. The rearrangement joins TRBV12-5 to TRBJ2-7; D gene ambiguous. CDR3 length: 12 residues. The V and J ends lost 8 bases and 3 bases respectively, with 11 bases between them. The germline CDR1 and CDR2 sequences are LGHNT and FRNRAP.

To note about this clone: Other nucleotide sequences in the sample specify the same CDR3. This rearrangement joins TRBV29-1 to TRBJ1-1; D is perhaps TRBD1 (6 bases). Trimming left V 0 bases short and J 5 bases short, with 10 bases between. CDR3 size: 13 residues. Per the germline V gene, CDR1 is SQVTM and CDR2 is ANQGSEA. The CDR3 DNA reads as TGCAGCGTTGAAGATCGAAGGGGGACTGAAGCTTTCTTT. Amino acid sequence: CSVEDRRGTEAFF.

The rearrangement links TRBV15 to TRBJ2-7; TRBD2 might be the D (6 bases). Germline V gene data show CDR1 as LNHNV and CDR2 as YYDKDF (reference sequence). The CDR3 covers 16 residues. The V end was cut by 0 bases, the J end by 0 bases, with 12 bases between. CDR3 nucleotides: TGTGCCACCAGCAGAGATGCGGGGTCGGCCTCCTACGAGCAGTACTTC. This encodes CATSRDAGSASYEQYF.

The V call is TRBV7-2, the J call TRBJ2-3, with D possibly matching TRBD2 (5 bases). The CDR3 has 15 amino acids. Germline V CDR1 and CDR2: SGHTA, FQGNSA. Trimming stripped 6 bases from V and 1 base from J, with 14 bases between. CDR3 coding DNA: TGTGCCAGCAGTGAGAGCGGAATACGCACAGATACGCAGTATTTT. It translates to CASSESGIRTDTQYF.

The gene calls are TRBV2 and TRBJ1-5, with a possible D match to TRBD1 (6 bases). This CDR3 is 14 amino acids long. V dropped 6 bases and J dropped 4 bases, with 13 bases sitting between them. The germline V gene encodes CDR1 SNHLY and CDR2 FYNNEI. The CDR3 coding sequence is TGTGCCAGCAGGGACAGCACCACAAATCAGCCCCAGCATTTT. Protein sequence: CASRDSTTNQPQHF.

CDR3: CASSFPHDSPRKLFF. The CDR3 nucleotides are TGTGCCAGCAGCTTCCCACACGACTCCCCTCGAAAACTGTTTTTT. The gene calls are TRBV7-3 and TRBJ1-4, with unresolved D. Trimming shortened V by 3 bases and J by 10 bases, and 18 bases separated the two germline ends. This CDR3 has 15 amino acids. Germline lookup yields CDR1 SGHTA and CDR2 FQGTGA. Combining the CDR3 with reference TRBV7-3 and TRBJ1-4 gives the whole variable domain GAGVSQTPSNKVTEKGKYVELRCDPISGHTALYWYRQSLGQGPEFLIYFQGTGAADDSGLPNDRFFAVRPEGSVSTLKIQRTERGDSAVYLCASSFPHDSPRKLFFGSGTQLSVL.

The chain uses TRBV7-9 and TRBJ2-2; 10 nucleotides line up with TRBD2. This CDR3 has 16 residues. Germline V gene sequence: CDR1 SEHNR, CDR2 FQNEAQ (reference sequence). J was trimmed by 5 bases and V by 0 bases; bases with no gene match: 3. The CDR3 sequence: CASSLALAGETGELFF. The CDR3 DNA reads TGTGCCAGCAGCTTAGCCCTAGCGGGAGAGACCGGGGAGCTGTTTTTT.

The sample holds many counts of this clone. The J gene is TRBJ1-1, the V gene TRBV19; D is undetermined. Germline CDR1 LNHDA, CDR2 SQIVND (reference sequence). Trimming removed 3 bases at V and 6 bases at J, with 5 bases between. There are 11 residues in the CDR3. CDR3 in amino acids: CASSMYAEAFF. In DNA, the CDR3 is TGTGCCAGTAGTATGTATGCTGAAGCTTTCTTT.

V and J are TRBV2 and TRBJ1-2, with D hard to call. The germline CDR1 and CDR2 sequences are SNHLY and FYNNEI. The CDR3 contains 12 residues. V was cut by 3 bases and J by 5 bases, with 7 bases left in between. CDR3 region: CASSEVRYGYTF. The CDR3 coding sequence is TGTGCCAGCAGTGAGGTCCGATATGGCTACACCTTC.

V is TRBV18 and J is TRBJ1-4; tentatively, D is TRBD1 (6 bases). The V gene lost 4 bases and the J gene lost 0 bases, with 18 bases spanning the gap. Germline V gene lookup returns CDR1 KGHSH and CDR2 LQKENI. The CDR3 is 18 residues long. The CDR3 region has the DNA TGTGCCAGCTCACGAACGGACAACGCAGGGGCAACTAATGAAAAACTGTTTTTT. Its translation: CASSRTDNAGATNEKLFF. Drawing the rest from reference TRBV18 and TRBJ1-4, the complete variable domain is NAGVMQNPRHLVRRRGQEARLRCSPMKGHSHVYWYRQLPEEGLKFMVYLQKENIIDESGMPKERFSAEFPKEGPSILRIQQVVRGDSAAYFCASSRTDNAGATNEKLFFGSGTQLSVL.

The rearrangement uses TRBV9 and TRBJ2-2, with D perhaps matching TRBD2 (6 bases). Germline assignment: CDR1 SGDLS and CDR2 YYNGEE. The V end was cut by 5 bases, the J end by 0 bases, with 14 bases between. This CDR3 is 16 amino acids long. CDR3 nucleotide sequence: TGTGCCAGCAGAGAAAGGGACTCCTCGAACACCGGGGAGCTGTTTTTT. Protein sequence: CASRERDSSNTGELFF.

The gene calls are TRBV23-1 and TRBJ2-5, with 7 nucleotides matching TRBD2. TRBV23-1 is given ORF status, its function remaining uncertain. V shed 0 bases and J 5 bases; nucleotides not matched to a gene: 6. CDR3 length: 15 residues. CDR3: CASSQSRGRKETQYF. The CDR3 coding sequence is TGCGCCAGCAGTCAATCGCGGGGGAGAAAGGAGACCCAGTACTTC.

The chain links TRBV9 to TRBJ2-2, with D possibly TRBD1 on 6 matching bases. The V end was cut by 4 bases, the J end by 2 bases, with 21 bases between. Germline CDR1 SGDLS, CDR2 YYNGEE. This CDR3 is built from 18 residues. DNA of the CDR3: TGTGCCAGCAGCCTCCTGTCCGGGGTGGGACATAACACCGGGGAGCTGTTTTTT. Translated, it gives CASSLLSGVGHNTGELFF.

The chain links TRBV6-7 to TRBJ1-2; D call uncertain. TRBV6-7 belongs to the ORF category, with a function that is uncertain. CDR3 length equals 15 residues. Between the trimmed V and J ends, which lost 6 bases and 4 bases, there was a span of 18 bases. This CDR3 is CASSPRRESTYGYTF. The CDR3 nucleotides are TGTGCCAGCAGCCCCAGAAGGGAGAGCACCTATGGCTACACCTTC.

The genes are TRBV7-2 and TRBJ2-3; a weak D match, TRBD2 (6 bases). CDR3 length: 16 amino acids. Germline loops: CDR1 SGHTA, CDR2 FQGNSA. The CDR3 DNA sequence: TGTGCGAGCGGACGTAGAGGTGGGGGGAACACAGATACGCAGTATTTT. It encodes CASGRRGGGNTDTQYF.